The 32 T cell receptor beta chains below all came from one sample that was sequenced in a study of control samples from healthy donors and cancer patients. Only in-frame clones appear in the TCRdb table, and some are missing; sequencing was by immunoSEQ multiplex PCR. The repertoire has roughly 170,000 clones, just over 90% of them found once; the top ten carry over 3.5%. The sequenced sample was blood. All receptors come from a woman in her fifties or sixties in good health.

This chain joins TRBV27 and TRBJ1-5, with no clear D. Germline values: CDR1 MNHEY, CDR2 SMNVEV (reference sequence). This CDR3 contains 13 residues. V lost 9 bases to trimming and J lost 0 bases, with 9 bases between them. CDR3 amino acids: CASSEFSNQPQHF. CDR3 coding DNA: TGTGCCAGTTCAGAGTTTAGCAATCAGCCCCAGCATTTT.

The V and J genes are TRBV6-2 or TRBV6-3 and TRBJ1-5; a weak D match, TRBD1 (6 bases). Germline V gene lookup returns CDR1 MNHEY and CDR2 SVGEGT. The ends were cut back, 2 bases at V and 4 bases at J, with 6 bases in the middle. This CDR3 is 13 amino acids long. CDR3 protein: CASSYQGNQPQHF. In nucleotides, the CDR3 is TGTGCCAGCAGTTACCAGGGGAATCAGCCCCAGCATTTT.

The rearrangement links TRBV9 to TRBJ1-4, with D possibly being TRBD1 (6 bases). Germline V gives CDR1 SGDLS, CDR2 YYNGEE. The CDR3 covers 15 residues. Deletions cut 4 bases from V and 3 bases from J, with 13 bases between. CDR3 loop: CASSFAGAPNEKLFF. The CDR3 nucleotides are TGTGCCAGCAGCTTCGCAGGGGCGCCTAATGAAAAACTGTTTTTT.

The chain joins TRBV7-8 to TRBJ1-1; TRBD1 might be the D (5 bases). Germline V lookup: CDR1 SGHVS, CDR2 FQNEAQ. The V and J ends lost 4 bases and 5 bases respectively, with 11 bases between them. The CDR3 has 13 amino acids. The CDR3 nucleotides read TGTGCCAGCAGCTCAACCAGGGTGACTGAAGCTTTCTTT. Its translation is CASSSTRVTEAFF.

The count of this clone is one. This rearrangement joins TRBV29-1 to TRBJ1-2, with D possibly TRBD1 on 5 matching bases. Germline values: CDR1 SQVTM, CDR2 ANQGSEA. CDR3 length: 11 amino acids. V was shortened by 4 bases and J by 7 bases, with 10 bases between the two germline ends. Here the CDR3 reads CSVGQGSGYTF. The CDR3 DNA reads TGCAGCGTTGGGCAGGGTTCTGGCTACACCTTC.

The V call is TRBV4-3, the J call TRBJ1-4, with a tentative D call TRBD1 (6 bases). This CDR3 spans 15 amino acids. CDR1 LGHNA and CDR2 YSLEER come from the germline V gene. The V gene lost 3 bases and the J gene lost 5 bases, with 13 bases spanning the gap. The CDR3 here is CASSQRQDPNEKLFF. The CDR3 coding sequence is TGCGCCAGCAGCCAGAGACAGGACCCAAATGAAAAACTGTTTTTT.

J is TRBJ1-2 and V is TRBV7-2, with TRBD1 as a possible D gene (5 bases). This CDR3 spans 17 amino acids. Trimming removed 4 bases at V and 6 bases at J, with 24 bases between. Germline-derived CDR1 and CDR2 are SGHTA and FQGNSA. CDR3 sequence (DNA): TGTGCCAGCAGCTCCCCCGCGAGTAAGGGGCGTCTGAATGGCTACACCTTC. It codes for CASSSPASKGRLNGYTF.

The V call is TRBV6-4, the J call TRBJ1-1; D is unresolved. The V end was cut by 5 bases, the J end by 0 bases, with 7 bases between. This CDR3 region has 13 residues. Germline V lookup: CDR1 MRHNA, CDR2 SNTAGT. CDR3 coding DNA: TGTGCCAGCAGTTTAACAGTGAACACTGAAGCTTTCTTT. Residues: CASSLTVNTEAFF.

V and J are TRBV7-9 and TRBJ2-5; 9 nucleotides line up with TRBD1. Germline trimming cut 0 bases from V and 10 bases from J; bases unmatched to any gene: 9. Germline V CDR1 and CDR2: SEHNR, FQNEAQ (reference sequence). This CDR3 contains 15 residues. CDR3 loop: CASSLAGQGGGSQYF. CDR3 bases: TGTGCCAGCAGCTTAGCGGGACAGGGTGGAGGTAGCCAGTACTTC.

The rearrangement links TRBV11-2 to TRBJ1-2; D perhaps matches TRBD1 (6 bases). Trimming left V 5 bases short and J 8 bases short, with 15 bases between. The CDR3 loop spans 13 amino acids. Germline CDR1 reads SGHAT; CDR2 reads FQNNGV. The CDR3, as DNA: TGTGCCAGCAGCCCTCGACAGGAGACGGGCTACACCTTC. Translated: CASSPRQETGYTF.

V usage is TRBV7-9 and J usage is TRBJ1-1, with D tentatively TRBD1 (5 bases). The CDR3 has 13 amino acids. Germline V lookup: CDR1 SEHNR, CDR2 FQNEAQ (reference sequence). V dropped 4 bases and J dropped 1 base, with 7 bases sitting between them. The CDR3 coding sequence is TGTGCCAGCAGCTATGGACAGAACACTGAAGCTTTCTTT. Translating it yields CASSYGQNTEAFF. Combining the CDR3 with reference TRBV7-9 and TRBJ1-1 gives the whole variable domain DTGVSQNPRHKITKRGQNVTFRCDPISEHNRLYWYRQTLGQGPEFLTYFQNEAQLEKSRLLSDRFSAERPKGSFSTLEIQRTEQGDSAMYLCASSYGQNTEAFFGQGTRLTVV.

The chain links TRBV2 to TRBJ2-5, with 7 bases identical to TRBD1. Germline lookup yields CDR1 SNHLY and CDR2 FYNNEI. J was trimmed by 2 bases and V by 11 bases; bases with no gene match: 14. The CDR3 has 15 amino acids. CDR3 in DNA: TGTGCCGGACTTCCTGGACAGGAACTTCAAGAGACCCAGTACTTC. It specifies CAGLPGQELQETQYF.

Here the CDR3 reads CASSLAGYPGTDTQYF. For the CDR3, the DNA is TGTGCCAGCAGCTTAGCGGGGTACCCTGGCACAGATACGCAGTATTTT. The chain joins TRBV7-8 to TRBJ2-3; unclear D gene. Trimming shortened V by 0 bases and J by 1 base, and 11 bases separated the two germline ends. The CDR3 spans 16 residues. From germline, CDR1 is SGHVS and CDR2 FQNEAQ.

This clone has a handful of counts. V gene TRBV5-5 combines with J gene TRBJ1-5, with D unresolved. Trimming cost V 0 bases and J 4 bases, with 8 bases left between them. CDR3 length: 14 amino acids. CDR1 is SGHKS, CDR2 YYEKEE, per germline (reference sequence). The CDR3 region is CASSLENGNQPQHF. The CDR3 nucleotides read TGTGCCAGCAGCTTGGAGAACGGGAATCAGCCCCAGCATTTT.

In nucleotides, the CDR3 is TGTGCCAGCAGCGAGAGGGATAGGGGGCACACCATATATTTT. Protein product: CASSERDRGHTIYF. This chain joins TRBV9 and TRBJ1-3, with 7 bases fitting TRBD1. In germline, CDR1 is SGDLS, CDR2 YYNGEE. V gave up 3 bases and J gave up 8 bases; unmatched junction bases: 8. There are 14 residues in the CDR3.

The chain uses TRBV5-1 and TRBJ1-6, with TRBD1 identical over 8 bases. The CDR3 runs 16 residues. CDR1 SGHRS and CDR2 YFSETQ come from the germline V gene. The V gene end was trimmed by 1 base and the J gene end by 8 bases; junction bases not matched to a gene: 8. Here the CDR3 reads CASSLSPGQVDSPLHF. CDR3 DNA sequence: TGCGCCAGCAGCTTGTCTCCGGGACAGGTGGATTCACCCCTCCACTTT.

This clone was recorded once. The rearrangement joins TRBV19 to TRBJ2-2, with 9 nucleotides matching TRBD1. Unmatched junction bases numbered 7, after V lost 10 bases and J lost 4 bases. This CDR3 is 14 amino acids long. CDR1 and CDR2 (germline): LNHDA, SQIVND (reference sequence). CDR3 nucleotides: TGTGCCACTACCGGGACAGGGAGCACCGGGGAGCTGTTTTTT. Amino acid sequence: CATTGTGSTGELFF.

This sequence joins TRBV4-2 and TRBJ1-6, with 9 nucleotides matching TRBD1. The CDR3 consists of 16 residues. Germline lookup yields CDR1 LGHNA and CDR2 YNFKEQ. V lost 4 bases to trimming and J lost 12 bases; unmatched junction nucleotides: 13. In DNA, the CDR3 is TGTGCCAGCAGCCTACCGGGACAGGGAGGCCTCTTACCCCTCCACTTT. Protein product: CASSLPGQGGLLPLHF.

In nucleotides, the CDR3 is TGTGCCAGCAGTGAGCAGGCGGTAGCTGGGGCCAACGTCCTGACTTTC. Encoded protein: CASSEQAVAGANVLTF. This rearrangement joins TRBV2 to TRBJ2-6; D is undetermined. Germline CDR1 is SNHLY and CDR2 is FYNNEI. V was cut by 3 bases and J by 2 bases, with 11 bases left in between. This CDR3 region has 16 residues.

In this sample, this clone turned up once. The chain combines TRBV7-8 with TRBJ1-4, with 10 bases aligning to TRBD1. V shed 5 bases, J shed 10 bases, and the junction held 16 bases outside the gene matches. Germline V CDR1 and CDR2: SGHVS, FQNEAQ. The CDR3 has 17 residues. The CDR3 region has the DNA TGTGCCAGCAGCCCAAAGATGATTGGGACAGGGGAGGGAAAACTGTTTTTT. It translates to CASSPKMIGTGEGKLFF.

J is TRBJ2-1 and V is TRBV10-3, with 7 bases fitting TRBD1. CDR1 and CDR2 (germline): ENHRY, SYGVKD. This CDR3 is built from 15 residues. The V gene end was trimmed by 2 bases and the J gene end by 9 bases; junction bases not matched to a gene: 10. CDR3 sequence (DNA): TGTGCCATCAGTGAGATTAGGGGGCCGAAAGGTGAGCAGTTCTTC. This sequence encodes CAISEIRGPKGEQFF.

The rearrangement uses TRBV2 and TRBJ2-7; D ambiguous. This CDR3 is built from 14 residues. Trimming shortened V by 6 bases and J by 2 bases, and 14 bases separated the two germline ends. The germline CDR1 and CDR2 sequences are SNHLY and FYNNEI. CDR3 residues: CASSPGAGAYEQYF. The DNA of the CDR3 is TGTGCCAGCAGCCCTGGCGCAGGAGCCTACGAGCAGTACTTC.

The rearrangement uses TRBV14 and TRBJ2-2; no reliable D call. The CDR3 loop spans 13 amino acids. V shed 4 bases and J shed 2 bases, with 5 bases lying between them. CDR1 is SGHDN and CDR2 is FVKESK in the germline V gene. CDR3 DNA: TGTGCCAGCAGCCGAATAAACACCGGGGAGCTGTTTTTT. Protein sequence: CASSRINTGELFF.

This chain links TRBV5-4 with TRBJ2-7, with 7 nucleotides matching TRBD1. J gave up 2 bases and V 1 base, and 3 bases lay outside the gene matches. The CDR3 extends over 14 amino acids. Germline assignment: CDR1 SGHNT and CDR2 YYREEE (reference sequence). The CDR3 sequence: CASSLLTGTYEQYF. CDR3 DNA sequence: TGTGCCAGCAGCTTGTTGACAGGGACCTACGAGCAGTACTTC.

The chain is built from TRBV19 and TRBJ1-6; possible D gene TRBD1, 6 bases. In germline, CDR1 is LNHDA, CDR2 SQIVND (reference sequence). The CDR3 is made up of 16 amino acids. V was shortened by 4 bases and J by 10 bases, with 20 bases between the two germline ends. The CDR3 DNA follows: TGTGCCAGTAGTACACAGGGCACCCTAATAGGCTCACCCCTCCACTTT. Translated, it gives CASSTQGTLIGSPLHF.

V is TRBV2 and J is TRBJ2-2, with D perhaps matching TRBD1 (5 bases). V was trimmed by 6 bases and J by 4 bases, leaving 18 bases between them. The germline gives CDR1 SNHLY, CDR2 FYNNEI. This CDR3 comprises 16 residues. The CDR3 here is CASRLGWGSTTGELFF. The CDR3 DNA reads as TGTGCCAGCAGATTGGGTTGGGGCAGTACCACCGGGGAGCTGTTTTTT. The full variable domain, rest sourced from reference TRBV2 and TRBJ2-2, is EPEVTQTPSHQVTQMGQEVILRCVPISNHLYFYWYRQILGQKVEFLVSFYNNEISEKSEIFDDQFSVERPDGSNFTLKIRSTKLEDSAMYFCASRLGWGSTTGELFFGEGSRLTVL.

V gene TRBV5-4 combines with J gene TRBJ1-5; 9 bases line up with TRBD1. Per the germline V gene, CDR1 is SGHNT and CDR2 is YYREEE (reference sequence). There are 14 residues in the CDR3. Trimming at V came to 4 bases and at J to 4 bases, leaving 3 bases not matched to a gene. The CDR3, as DNA: TGTGCCAGCAGCCCCGGGACAGGGAATCAGCCCCAGCATTTT. It encodes CASSPGTGNQPQHF.

J is TRBJ1-5 and V is TRBV7-8; no firm D call. Germline V CDR1 and CDR2: SGHVS, FQNEAQ. This CDR3 is 15 amino acids long. Trimming took off 1 base at V and 4 bases at J, with 11 bases between the two ends. The DNA of the CDR3 is TGTGCCAGCAGCTTAGGGGCGGGAAAGAATCAGCCCCAGCATTTT. Protein sequence: CASSLGAGKNQPQHF.

The chain recombines TRBV19 with TRBJ1-5; D ambiguous. There are 15 residues in the CDR3. Trimming removed 3 bases at V and 4 bases at J, with 13 bases between. CDR1 and CDR2 from the germline V gene are LNHDA and SQIVND (reference sequence). CDR3 region: CASSISQRANQPQHF. The CDR3 coding sequence is TGTGCCAGTAGTATCAGCCAAAGGGCAAATCAGCCCCAGCATTTT.

The chain joins TRBV5-7 to TRBJ1-4; maybe TRBD1 (5 bases). TRBV5-7 is treated as an ORF (open reading frame) with a function not yet certain. The CDR3 extends over 16 amino acids. V lost 4 bases and J lost 7, with 20 bases in between. For the CDR3, the DNA is TGTGCCAGCAGCAGCCGGGGGTCGGTTTATCCTGAAAAACTGTTTTTT. Its translation is CASSSRGSVYPEKLFF.

Comments on this clone: At one boundary the junction diverges from the germline segment, which might be a read error. DNA for the CDR3: TGTGCCAGCAGCTCCCCCCGGGGGCTCCCCATTAACTTT. Its translation: CASSSPRGLPINF. V is TRBV11-2 and J is TRBJ1-6; possible D gene TRBD1, 6 bases. The CDR3 covers 13 residues. The germline gives CDR1 SGHAT, CDR2 FQNNGV.

This clone was seen a single time. The rearrangement links TRBV7-2 to TRBJ1-2; tentatively, D is TRBD1 (5 bases). Trimming removed 1 base at V and 5 bases at J, with 11 bases between. Germline assignment: CDR1 SGHTA and CDR2 FQGNSA. The CDR3 spans 14 residues. The CDR3 DNA reads TGTGCCAGCAGCTTAGGACAGATGAGTTATGGCTACACCTTC. The encoded protein is CASSLGQMSYGYTF.